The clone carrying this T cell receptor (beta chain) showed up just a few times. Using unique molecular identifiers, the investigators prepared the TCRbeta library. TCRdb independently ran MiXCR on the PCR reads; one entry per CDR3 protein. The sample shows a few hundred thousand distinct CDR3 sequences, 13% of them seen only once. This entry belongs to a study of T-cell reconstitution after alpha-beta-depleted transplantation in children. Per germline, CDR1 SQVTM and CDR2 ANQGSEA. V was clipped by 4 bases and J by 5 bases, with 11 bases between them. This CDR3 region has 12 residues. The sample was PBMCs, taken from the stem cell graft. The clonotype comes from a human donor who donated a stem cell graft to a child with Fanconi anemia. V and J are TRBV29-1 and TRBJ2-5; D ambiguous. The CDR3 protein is CSVVVGGETQYF. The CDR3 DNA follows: TGCAGCGTTGTGGTGGGTGGGGAGACCCAGTACTTC. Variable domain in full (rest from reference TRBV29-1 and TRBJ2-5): SAVISQKPSRDICQRGTSLTIQCQVDSQVTMMFWYRQQPGQSLTLIATANQGSEATYESGFVIDKFPISRPNLTFSTLTVSNMSPEDSSIYLCSVVVGGETQYFGPGTRLLVL.